This entry concerns a single T cell receptor beta chain. The data originate from a study of blood T cell repertoires in COVID-19. The CDR3 sequence is 12 residues long. V dropped 7 bases and J dropped 7; count of bases not matched to a gene: 4. Sequencing used immunoSEQ multiplex PCR; TCRdb keeps in-frame clones, though not all of them. The table shows hundreds of thousands of clones, with 80% to 90% occurring only once. V and J are TRBV12-3 or TRBV12-4 and TRBJ1-5, with 7 bases identical to TRBD1. The specimen sequenced was peripheral blood. The receptor comes from a woman aged 30 to 39 with active or convalescent COVID-19. The CDR3: CASTLGGQPQHF. Here the CDR3 DNA reads TGTGCCAGCACCTTAGGGGGCCAGCCCCAGCATTTT.